One sample yielded the 18 T cell receptor beta chains listed below, sequenced in a study of blood T cell repertoires in COVID-19. The protocol was immunoSEQ multiplex PCR, while the TCRdb copy is restricted to in-frame clones and leaves out a portion. The sample records around 200,000 clones, 80% to 90% being singletons. The specimen was PBMCs or T cells enriched from blood (not recorded which). The source is a woman aged 25-40 years who had been exposed to COVID-19.

The chain has TRBV25-1 and TRBJ1-2; D is unclear. V shed 3 bases and J shed 1 base, with 15 bases lying between them. Germline loops: CDR1 MGHDK, CDR2 SYGVNS. The CDR3 contains 16 residues. CDR3 loop: CASSDREVDLNYGYTF. In nucleotides, the CDR3 is TGTGCCAGCAGTGACCGCGAGGTCGACCTTAACTATGGCTACACCTTC.

The chain carries TRBV3-1 (or the pseudogene TRBV3-2) and TRBJ1-2; 9 bases agree with TRBD1. CDR3 length: 14 residues. CDR1 and CDR2 from the germline V gene are LGHDT and YNNKEL (reference sequence). V lost 0 bases, J lost 4 bases, and 0 bases stayed unmatched. The CDR3 loop reads CASSQEDRGYGYTF. The CDR3 nucleotides are TGTGCCAGCAGCCAAGAGGACAGGGGCTATGGCTACACCTTC.

The chain combines TRBV19 with TRBJ1-2; 8 nucleotides agree with TRBD1. Looked up from germline, CDR1 is LNHDA and CDR2 is SQIVND (reference sequence). CDR3 length: 15 residues. V was clipped by 8 bases and J by 4 bases; unmatched bases: 12. This chain's CDR3 is CASAAPGQATYGYTF. DNA for the CDR3: TGTGCCAGTGCCGCCCCGGGACAGGCAACCTATGGCTACACCTTC.

This clone has only a few counts. This rearrangement joins TRBV12-3 or TRBV12-4 to TRBJ1-1; 7 nucleotides align to TRBD1. There are 13 residues in the CDR3. V gave up 6 bases and J gave up 8 bases; unmatched junction bases: 9. The CDR3 is CASRLGTVLEAFF. The CDR3 region has the DNA TGTGCCAGCAGGCTCGGGACAGTACTGGAAGCTTTCTTT.

V gene TRBV5-1 combines with J gene TRBJ2-7; D possibly corresponds to TRBD2 (6 bases). Germline-derived CDR1 and CDR2 are SGHRS and YFSETQ. V was clipped by 0 bases and J by 12 bases, with 25 bases between them. The CDR3 contains 16 residues. This CDR3 reads CASSLESGLSTDGGYF. DNA for the CDR3: TGCGCCAGCAGCTTGGAGTCAGGTCTTTCGACCGACGGGGGGTACTTC.

This rearrangement joins TRBV6-6 to TRBJ2-7; no clear D gene. V was trimmed by 4 bases and J by 1 base, leaving 8 bases between them. CDR1 and CDR2 from the germline V gene are MNHNY and SVGAGI (reference sequence). The CDR3 covers 13 residues. This CDR3 is CASSWASSYEQYF. The CDR3 region has the DNA TGTGCCAGCAGTTGGGCTTCTTCCTACGAGCAGTACTTC.

The chain employs TRBV21-1 and TRBJ2-5; the D call of TRBD1 is as the table states it, not checked on the DNA. TRBV21-1 is listed as a pseudogene. The CDR3 is 13 residues long. CDR3 loop: CASTRQGRETQYF. Written as DNA, the CDR3 is TGTGCCAGCACCCGACAGGGCCGAGAGACCCAGTACTTC.

This clone was observed a single time. The chain combines TRBV2 with TRBJ2-2; 7 bases map to TRBD1. Germline V CDR1 and CDR2: SNHLY, FYNNEI. J was trimmed by 3 bases and V by 4 bases; bases with no gene match: 11. The length of the CDR3 is 17 residues. CDR3 sequence reads: CASSVKKETGYTGELFF. Here the CDR3 DNA reads TGTGCCAGCAGTGTGAAGAAGGAGACAGGGTACACCGGGGAGCTGTTTTTT.

The chain couples TRBV11-2 to TRBJ1-4; TRBD1 aligns across 8 bases. The CDR3 is 18 amino acids. The germline V gene has CDR1 SGHAT and CDR2 FQNNGV. After removal of 2 bases from V and 1 base from J, the junction contained 9 bases not matched to a gene. The CDR3 coding sequence is TGTGCCAGCAGCTTATTTAGCGGACAGGGATTAACTAATGAAAAACTGTTTTTT. Translation: CASSLFSGQGLTNEKLFF.

The chain combines TRBV9 with TRBJ1-3; D is perhaps TRBD1 (5 bases). Trimming shortened V by 0 bases and J by 2 bases, and 9 bases separated the two germline ends. Germline V gives CDR1 SGDLS, CDR2 YYNGEE. The CDR3 sequence is 15 residues long. CDR3 in DNA: TGTGCCAGCAGCGTAGTGGCAGGGCCTGGAAACACCATATATTTT. It specifies CASSVVAGPGNTIYF.

This clone was counted between two and nine times. This chain connects TRBV2 to TRBJ2-5; 11 bases line up with TRBD2. Germline V gives CDR1 SNHLY, CDR2 FYNNEI. The CDR3 is 17 residues long. V lost 3 bases, J lost 1 base, and 7 bases stayed unmatched. The chain's CDR3 is CASSELAGGRGQETQYF. The CDR3 coding sequence is TGTGCCAGCAGTGAGCTAGCGGGGGGCCGGGGCCAAGAGACCCAGTACTTC.

The V gene is TRBV15, the J gene TRBJ2-5, with D uncertain. Germline values: CDR1 LNHNV, CDR2 YYDKDF (reference sequence). The CDR3 spans 12 residues. V lost 2 bases to trimming and J lost 5 bases, with 6 bases between them. The chain's CDR3 is CATSRHAETQYF. Here the CDR3 DNA reads TGTGCCACCAGCAGACACGCGGAGACCCAGTACTTC. The full variable domain, completed using reference TRBV15 and TRBJ2-5, is DAMVIQNPRYQVTQFGKPVTLSCSQTLNHNVMYWYQQKSSQAPKLLFHYYDKDFNNEADTPDNFQSRRPNTSFCFLDIRSPGLGDTAMYLCATSRHAETQYFGPGTRLLVL.

The J gene is TRBJ2-2, the V gene TRBV5-1, with 8 bases matching TRBD1. CDR1 SGHRS and CDR2 YFSETQ come from the germline V gene. The CDR3 spans 17 residues. The V segment lost 2 bases and the J segment 1 base; nucleotides outside the gene matches: 7. CDR3: CASSLSGDRLNTGELFF. CDR3 sequence (DNA): TGCGCCAGCAGCTTATCCGGGGACAGGTTGAACACCGGGGAGCTGTTTTTT.

This chain joins TRBV21-1 and TRBJ1-4; TRBD1 reflects the table's D call only, with no check against the DNA. TRBV21-1 is marked as a pseudogene. The CDR3 is 17 residues long. CDR3 in DNA: TGTGCCAGCAGCAAAGTCCTCTCAGGGGGCGCGGGTGAAAAACTGTTTTTT. Translated, it gives CASSKVLSGGAGEKLFF.

The rearrangement uses TRBV29-1 and TRBJ2-4, with D uncertain. The CDR3 has 12 residues. The V end was cut by 6 bases, the J end by 0 bases, with 6 bases between. CDR1 and CDR2 from the germline V gene are SQVTM and ANQGSEA. The CDR3: CSVLVAKNIQYF. The CDR3 nucleotides are TGCAGCGTCCTCGTAGCCAAAAACATTCAGTACTTC.

This chain joins TRBV6-5 and TRBJ1-2; D is ambiguous. The CDR3 sequence is 15 residues long. Germline CDR1 MNHEY, CDR2 SVGAGI. Trimming pared 0 bases from V and 9 bases from J, leaving 17 bases between. The CDR3 sequence: CASSYSVRRVASYTF. The CDR3 DNA reads TGTGCCAGCAGTTACTCGGTTAGGAGGGTCGCTAGCTACACCTTC.

This clone was observed a single time. The chain recombines TRBV4-1 with TRBJ1-6, with D possibly matching TRBD1 (5 bases). Trimming removed 4 bases at V and 8 bases at J, with 15 bases between. Per the germline V gene, CDR1 is MGHRA and CDR2 is YSYEKL. This CDR3 has 15 residues. The CDR3 here is CASSLGEGNHSPLHF. CDR3 in DNA: TGCGCCAGCAGCCTGGGGGAGGGAAATCATTCACCCCTCCACTTT.

The chain uses TRBV7-9 and TRBJ1-2, with 7 nucleotides matching TRBD1. V was clipped by 2 bases and J by 4 bases; unmatched bases: 1. In germline, CDR1 is SEHNR, CDR2 FQNEAQ (reference sequence). CDR3 size: 13 residues. DNA of the CDR3: TGTGCCAGCAGCTTAAAGGGGGCCTATGGCTACACCTTC. It is translated as CASSLKGAYGYTF.